The 7 T cell receptor beta chains in this list originate from one sample, sequenced in a study of blood T cell repertoires in COVID-19. Assay used: immunoSEQ multiplex PCR; TCRdb lists only in-frame clones, some missing. Among 90,000 to 130,000 clones listed, approximately 86% were seen once. Sequences were obtained from peripheral blood. These receptors originate from a man aged 40-55 years with acute or convalescent COVID-19.

J is TRBJ1-3 and V is TRBV4-3; TRBD1 might be the D (5 bases). The CDR3 is made up of 15 amino acids. CDR1 and CDR2 (germline): LGHNA, YSLEER. Trimming pared 0 bases from V and 2 bases from J, leaving 8 bases between. CDR3 nucleotides: TGCGCCAGCAGCCAAGATGCGGGGGCTGGAAACACCATATATTTT. Its translation: CASSQDAGAGNTIYF.

This clone came up once. The V call is TRBV19, the J call TRBJ2-2; 8 bases line up with TRBD1. The J segment lost 8 bases and the V segment lost 7 bases, leaving 12 bases of the junction unmatched. Germline-derived CDR1 and CDR2 are LNHDA and SQIVND (reference sequence). The CDR3 runs 15 residues. CDR3 nucleotide sequence: TGTGCCAGTACAAACAGGGGGTTCGGGATAGGGGAGCTGTTTTTT. This codes for CASTNRGFGIGELFF.

This clone has only one observation. The chain couples TRBV6-1 to TRBJ1-1; no firm D call. This CDR3 is built from 15 residues. The germline CDR1 and CDR2 sequences are MNHNS and SASEGT. V shed 1 base and J shed 0 bases, with 9 bases lying between them. This CDR3 is CASSEVSLMNTEAFF. Here the CDR3 DNA reads TGTGCCAGCAGTGAAGTCTCACTCATGAACACTGAAGCTTTCTTT.

The chain has TRBV19 and TRBJ2-1; 14 bases are a match to TRBD2. CDR1 LNHDA and CDR2 SQIVND come from the germline V gene (reference sequence). V dropped 4 bases and J dropped 8; count of bases not matched to a gene: 1. This CDR3 is 14 amino acids long. CDR3: CASSRLAGGDEQFF. CDR3 DNA sequence: TGTGCCAGTAGTAGACTAGCGGGAGGGGATGAGCAGTTCTTC.

V usage is TRBV28 and J usage is TRBJ1-2, with D maybe TRBD1 (6 bases). The CDR3 loop spans 16 amino acids. The V gene lost 3 bases and the J gene lost 3 bases, with 17 bases spanning the gap. CDR1 MDHEN and CDR2 SYDVKM come from the germline V gene. The CDR3 DNA follows: TGTGCCAGCAGTTTTTTACAGGGACCAGGGGACTATGGCTACACCTTC. Translated: CASSFLQGPGDYGYTF.

This clone has only one observation. The chain recombines TRBV11-3 with TRBJ2-7, with TRBD1 matching over 8 bases. V trimming: 5 bases; J trimming: 7 bases; junction bases outside the gene matches: 7. CDR1 is SGHNT and CDR2 is YENEEA in the germline V gene. The CDR3 is made up of 13 amino acids. The CDR3 sequence is CASSETGVQEQYF. For the CDR3, the DNA is TGTGCCAGCAGCGAGACAGGGGTCCAAGAGCAGTACTTC.

The chain combines TRBV5-6 with TRBJ1-1; D is unresolved. Germline V lookup: CDR1 SGHDT, CDR2 YYEEEE. Trimming took off 4 bases at V and 5 bases at J, with 15 bases between the two ends. The CDR3 is 14 amino acids. In nucleotides, the CDR3 is TGTGCCAGCAGCCTTGAGGGTTTTGGGACTGAAGCTTTCTTT. Protein: CASSLEGFGTEAFF.